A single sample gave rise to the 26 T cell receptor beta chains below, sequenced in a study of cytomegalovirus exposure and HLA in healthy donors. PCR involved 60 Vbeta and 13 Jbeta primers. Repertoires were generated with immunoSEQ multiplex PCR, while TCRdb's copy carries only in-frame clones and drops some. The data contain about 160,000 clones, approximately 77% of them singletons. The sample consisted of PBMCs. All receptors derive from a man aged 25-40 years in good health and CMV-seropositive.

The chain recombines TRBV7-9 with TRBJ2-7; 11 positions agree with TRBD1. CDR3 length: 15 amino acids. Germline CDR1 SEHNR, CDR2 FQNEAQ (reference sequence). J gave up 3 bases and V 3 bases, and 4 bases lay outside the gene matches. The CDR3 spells CASSLTGTGGYEQYF. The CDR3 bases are TGTGCCAGCAGCTTGACCGGGACAGGGGGCTACGAGCAGTACTTC.

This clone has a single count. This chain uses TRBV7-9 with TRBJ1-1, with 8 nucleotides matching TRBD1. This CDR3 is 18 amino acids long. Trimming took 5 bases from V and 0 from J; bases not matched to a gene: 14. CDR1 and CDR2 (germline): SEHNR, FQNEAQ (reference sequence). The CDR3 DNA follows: TGTGCCAGCAGCACCGGTAGGGCAGGGGGCCGGATGAACACTGAAGCTTTCTTT. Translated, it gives CASSTGRAGGRMNTEAFF.

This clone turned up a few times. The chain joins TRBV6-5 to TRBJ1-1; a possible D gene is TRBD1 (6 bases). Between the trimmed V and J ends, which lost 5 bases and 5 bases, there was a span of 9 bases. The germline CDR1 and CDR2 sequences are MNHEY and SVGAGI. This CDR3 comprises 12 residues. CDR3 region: CASSEQGTEAFF. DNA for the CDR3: TGTGCCAGCAGTGAACAGGGAACTGAAGCTTTCTTT.

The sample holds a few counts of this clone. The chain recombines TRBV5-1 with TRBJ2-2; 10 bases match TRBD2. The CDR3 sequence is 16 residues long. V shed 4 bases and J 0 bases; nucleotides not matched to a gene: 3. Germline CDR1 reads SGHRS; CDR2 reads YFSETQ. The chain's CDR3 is CASSQGLAPNTGELFF. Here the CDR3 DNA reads TGCGCCAGCAGCCAGGGACTAGCGCCGAACACCGGGGAGCTGTTTTTT.

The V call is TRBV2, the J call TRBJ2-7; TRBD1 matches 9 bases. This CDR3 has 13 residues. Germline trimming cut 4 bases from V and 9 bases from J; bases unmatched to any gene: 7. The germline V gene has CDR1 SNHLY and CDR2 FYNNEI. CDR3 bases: TGTGCCAGCAGTGCGGTGGACAGGGGCCCGCAGTACTTC. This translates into CASSAVDRGPQYF. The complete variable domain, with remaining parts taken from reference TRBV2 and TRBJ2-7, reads EPEVTQTPSHQVTQMGQEVILRCVPISNHLYFYWYRQILGQKVEFLVSFYNNEISEKSEIFDDQFSVERPDGSNFTLKIRSTKLEDSAMYFCASSAVDRGPQYFGPGTRLTVT.

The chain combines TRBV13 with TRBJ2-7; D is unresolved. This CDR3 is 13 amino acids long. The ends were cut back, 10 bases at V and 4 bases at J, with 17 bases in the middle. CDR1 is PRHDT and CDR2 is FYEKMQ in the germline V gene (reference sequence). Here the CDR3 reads CAIRLAKSYEQYF. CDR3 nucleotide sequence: TGTGCCATTCGACTGGCTAAATCTTACGAGCAGTACTTC.

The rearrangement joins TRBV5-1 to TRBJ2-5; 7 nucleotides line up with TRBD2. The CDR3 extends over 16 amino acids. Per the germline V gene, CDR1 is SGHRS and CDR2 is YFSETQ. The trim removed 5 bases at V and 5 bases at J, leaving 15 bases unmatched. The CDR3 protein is CASRFGTSAPLETQYF. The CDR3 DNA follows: TGCGCCAGCAGGTTCGGCACTAGCGCCCCTCTGGAGACCCAGTACTTC.

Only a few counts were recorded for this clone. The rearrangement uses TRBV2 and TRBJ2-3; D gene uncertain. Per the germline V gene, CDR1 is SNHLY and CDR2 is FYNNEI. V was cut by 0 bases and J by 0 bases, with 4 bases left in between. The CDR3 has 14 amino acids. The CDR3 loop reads CASSEALSTDTQYF. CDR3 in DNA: TGTGCCAGCAGTGAAGCCCTCAGCACAGATACGCAGTATTTT.

CDR3 sequence: CASSPLMSDRLLNEQFF. CDR3 nucleotides: TGTGCCAGCAGCCCACTCATGAGCGACAGGCTTTTGAATGAGCAGTTCTTC. The chain is built from TRBV5-5 and TRBJ2-1, with D possibly being TRBD1 (6 bases). From germline, CDR1 is SGHKS and CDR2 YYEKEE (reference sequence). The germline V and J ends were trimmed by 4 bases and 7 bases, with 24 bases remaining between them. The CDR3 is 17 amino acids.

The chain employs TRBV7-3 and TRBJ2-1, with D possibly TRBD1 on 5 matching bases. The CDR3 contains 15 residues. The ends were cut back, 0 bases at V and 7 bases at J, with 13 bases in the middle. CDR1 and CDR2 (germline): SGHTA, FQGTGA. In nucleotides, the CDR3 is TGTGCCAGCAGCTTAACCGGTGCAGGGTGGAATGAGCAGTTCTTC. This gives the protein CASSLTGAGWNEQFF.

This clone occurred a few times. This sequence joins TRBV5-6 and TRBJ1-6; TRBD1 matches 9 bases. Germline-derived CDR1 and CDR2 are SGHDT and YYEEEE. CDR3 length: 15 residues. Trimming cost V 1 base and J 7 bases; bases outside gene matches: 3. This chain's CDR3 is CASSLYRGPNSPLHF. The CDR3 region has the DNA TGTGCCAGCAGCTTGTACAGGGGGCCGAATTCACCCCTCCACTTT.

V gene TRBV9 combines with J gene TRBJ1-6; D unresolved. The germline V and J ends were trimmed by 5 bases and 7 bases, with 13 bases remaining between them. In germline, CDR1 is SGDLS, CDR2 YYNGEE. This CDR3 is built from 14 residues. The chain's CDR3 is CASSFRGLNSPLHF. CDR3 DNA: TGTGCCAGCAGTTTCAGAGGCCTGAATTCACCCCTCCACTTT.

CDR3 coding DNA: TGTGCCAGCAGCTCACGCGAGGGCACAGATACGCAGTATTTT. It is translated as CASSSREGTDTQYF. The chain employs TRBV5-4 and TRBJ2-3; D gene ambiguous. Germline CDR1 SGHNT, CDR2 YYREEE (reference sequence). The CDR3 is 14 amino acids. V lost 3 bases to trimming and J lost 1 base, with 9 bases between them.

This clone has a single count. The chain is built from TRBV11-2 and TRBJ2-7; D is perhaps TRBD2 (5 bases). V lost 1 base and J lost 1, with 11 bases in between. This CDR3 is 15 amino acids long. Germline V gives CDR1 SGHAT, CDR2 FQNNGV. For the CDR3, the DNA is TGTGCCAGCAGCTTAGCCGGGGTTGGGTCCTACGAGCAGTACTTC. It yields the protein CASSLAGVGSYEQYF.

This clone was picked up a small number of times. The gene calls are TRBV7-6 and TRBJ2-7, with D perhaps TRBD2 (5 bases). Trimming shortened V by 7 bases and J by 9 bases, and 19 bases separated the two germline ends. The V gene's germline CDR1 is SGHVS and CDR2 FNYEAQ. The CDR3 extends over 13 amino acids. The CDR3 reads CASTPLGVSRQYF. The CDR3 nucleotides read TGTGCCAGCACCCCCTTGGGAGTCTCGAGGCAGTACTTC.

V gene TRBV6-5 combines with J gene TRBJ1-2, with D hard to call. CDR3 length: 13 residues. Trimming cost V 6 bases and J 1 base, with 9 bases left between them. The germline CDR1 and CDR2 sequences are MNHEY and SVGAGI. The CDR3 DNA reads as TGTGCCAGCAGCTTCGGGGTTAACTATGGCTACACCTTC. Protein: CASSFGVNYGYTF.

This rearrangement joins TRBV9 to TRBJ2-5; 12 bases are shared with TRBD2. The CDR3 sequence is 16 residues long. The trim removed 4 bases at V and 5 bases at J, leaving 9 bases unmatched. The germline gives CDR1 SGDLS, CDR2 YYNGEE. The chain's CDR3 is CASSPLAGGPQETQYF. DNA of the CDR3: TGTGCCAGCAGCCCTCTAGCGGGGGGGCCTCAGGAGACCCAGTACTTC.

Written as DNA, the CDR3 is TGTGCCAGCAGCACGCGGGACAGGGGGCTTTCTGGGGCCAACGTCCTGACTTTC. It yields the protein CASSTRDRGLSGANVLTF. The rearrangement links TRBV7-9 to TRBJ2-6, with 12 bases aligning to TRBD1. CDR1 and CDR2 from the germline V gene are SEHNR and FQNEAQ (reference sequence). The CDR3 length is 18 residues. Trimming cost V 5 bases and J 1 base; bases outside gene matches: 6.

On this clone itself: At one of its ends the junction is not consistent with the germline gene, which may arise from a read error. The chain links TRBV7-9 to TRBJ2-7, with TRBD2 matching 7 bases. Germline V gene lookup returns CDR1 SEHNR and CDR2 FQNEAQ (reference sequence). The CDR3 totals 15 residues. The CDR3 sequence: CSSDPPSGGSYEQYF. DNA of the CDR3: TGTTCCAGCGACCCCCCCTCGGGGGGCTCCTACGAGCAGTACTTC.

CDR3 in amino acids: CASLGALNYGYTF. CDR3 DNA sequence: TGTGCCAGCCTGGGGGCACTTAACTATGGCTACACCTTC. The chain couples TRBV2 to TRBJ1-2, with D maybe TRBD1 (6 bases). Germline CDR1 reads SNHLY; CDR2 reads FYNNEI. This CDR3 contains 13 residues. V was cut by 8 bases and J by 1 base, with 11 bases left in between.

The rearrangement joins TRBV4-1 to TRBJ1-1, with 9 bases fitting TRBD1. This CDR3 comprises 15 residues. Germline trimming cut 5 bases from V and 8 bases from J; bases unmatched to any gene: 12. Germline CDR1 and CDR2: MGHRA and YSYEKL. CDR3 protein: CASSTQGQGRGEAFF. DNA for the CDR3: TGCGCCAGCAGCACCCAGGGACAGGGTCGCGGAGAAGCTTTCTTT.

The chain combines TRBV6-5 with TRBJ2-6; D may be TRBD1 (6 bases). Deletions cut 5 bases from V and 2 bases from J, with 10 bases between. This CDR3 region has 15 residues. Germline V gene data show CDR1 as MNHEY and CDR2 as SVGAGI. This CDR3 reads CASSPQGAGANVLTF. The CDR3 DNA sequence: TGTGCCAGCAGTCCACAGGGAGCTGGGGCCAACGTCCTGACTTTC.

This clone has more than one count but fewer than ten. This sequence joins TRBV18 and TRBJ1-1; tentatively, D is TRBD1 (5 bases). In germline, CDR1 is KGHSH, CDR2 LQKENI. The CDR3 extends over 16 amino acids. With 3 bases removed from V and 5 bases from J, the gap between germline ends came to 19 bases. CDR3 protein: CASSPITGQGSTEAFF. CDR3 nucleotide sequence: TGTGCCAGCTCACCCATCACTGGGCAGGGAAGTACTGAAGCTTTCTTT.

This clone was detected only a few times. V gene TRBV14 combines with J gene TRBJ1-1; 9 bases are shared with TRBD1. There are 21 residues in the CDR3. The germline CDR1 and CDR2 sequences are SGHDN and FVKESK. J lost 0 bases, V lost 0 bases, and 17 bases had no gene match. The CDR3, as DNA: TGTGCCAGCAGCCAAGAGACCAACTTATGGAGGACAGGGGTTTTGAACACTGAAGCTTTCTTT. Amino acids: CASSQETNLWRTGVLNTEAFF. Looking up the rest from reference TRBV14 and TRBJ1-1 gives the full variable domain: EAGVTQFPSHSVIEKGQTVTLRCDPISGHDNLYWYRRVMGKEIKFLLHFVKESKQDESGMPNNRFLAERTGGTYSTLKVQPAELEDSGVYFCASSQETNLWRTGVLNTEAFFGQGTRLTVV.

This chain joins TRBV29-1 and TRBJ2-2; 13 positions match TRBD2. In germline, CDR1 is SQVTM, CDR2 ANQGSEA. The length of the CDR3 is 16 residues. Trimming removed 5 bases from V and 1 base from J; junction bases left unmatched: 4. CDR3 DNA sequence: TGCAGCGTTCGGACTAGCGGGGGCCAGAACACCGGGGAGCTGTTTTTT. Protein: CSVRTSGGQNTGELFF.

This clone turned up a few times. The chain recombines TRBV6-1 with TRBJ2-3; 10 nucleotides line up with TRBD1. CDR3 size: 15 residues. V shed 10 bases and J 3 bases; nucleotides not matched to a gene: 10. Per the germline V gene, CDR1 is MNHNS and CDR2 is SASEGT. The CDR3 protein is CATSQRGQGTDTQYF. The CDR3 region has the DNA TGTGCCACCTCACAGAGGGGACAGGGGACAGATACGCAGTATTTT.